This entry concerns a single TCR beta chain. These data originate in a study of Ad26.COV2.S vaccination and SARS-CoV-2 variants. Trimming took 2 bases from V and 1 from J, leaving 17 bases between them. This CDR3 is built from 17 residues. The germline V gene encodes CDR1 SGHAT and CDR2 FQNNGV. Measured with immunoSEQ multiplex PCR; TCRdb has only the in-frame clones, and not every one. The top ten hold 3.9% of the sample, which has about 350,000 clones, around 90% seen once. This chain links TRBV11-2 with TRBJ1-1, with D possibly TRBD1 on 5 matching bases. This sample comprised peripheral blood, obtained after recovery from COVID-19. The receptor's source is a human donor who had recovered from COVID-19. CDR3 loop: CASSLRAGKDWNTEAFF. The CDR3 nucleotides read TGTGCCAGCAGCTTAAGGGCAGGGAAGGACTGGAACACTGAAGCTTTCTTT.